The sequence of this T cell receptor (beta chain) was determined in a study of blood T cell repertoires in COVID-19. Produced via immunoSEQ multiplex PCR; TCRdb's table is partial and in-frame only. The sample gives roughly 60,000 clones, 75% to 80% of which show up once; roughly 27% is in the top ten. Points on this clone: One end of the junction varies from germline; a read error may be responsible.

Specimen: peripheral blood. This sequence originates from a human donor in a cohort sampled during active COVID-19.

The CDR3 here is CSVEPQPDKGDTF. CDR3 nucleotides: TGCAGCGTTGAACCTCAGCCTGATAAAGGGGACACGTTC. The chain employs TRBV29-1 and TRBJ1-2; tentatively, D is TRBD1 (6 bases). The CDR3 length is 13 residues. Per germline, CDR1 SQVTM and CDR2 ANQGSEA.